These 2 T cell receptor beta chains were sequenced from one sample in a study of cytotoxic CD8 clonotypes in ibrutinib-treated CLL. Repertoires were generated with immunoSEQ multiplex PCR, while TCRdb's copy carries only in-frame clones and drops some. The table includes around 97,000 clones, approximately 78% detected once. Sequenced here: PBMCs, sampled after 12 months of ibrutinib treatment. These receptors all stem from a human donor with chronic lymphocytic leukemia.

The chain couples TRBV7-2 to TRBJ2-2; D gene ambiguous. CDR1 and CDR2 from the germline V gene are SGHTA and FQGNSA. V was clipped by 5 bases and J by 1 base, with 11 bases between them. CDR3 length: 15 residues. The CDR3 loop is CASSIRALNTGELFF. The CDR3 DNA is TGTGCCAGCAGCATCCGGGCCCTGAACACCGGGGAGCTGTTTTTT.

V gene TRBV4-2 combines with J gene TRBJ1-3; D remains ambiguous. V was trimmed by 0 bases and J by 3 bases, leaving 15 bases between them. CDR3 size: 17 residues. Looked up from germline, CDR1 is LGHNA and CDR2 is YNFKEQ. This CDR3 is CASSQELTTLGGNTIYF. The CDR3 nucleotides are TGTGCCAGCAGCCAAGAGCTCACCACCTTAGGTGGAAACACCATATATTTT.